This paragraph reports one TCR beta chain. Its antigen remains unidentified. Germline is not matched at one junction end, which may reflect a read error. Assay execution proceeded at the deep level. Sequencing was performed with immunoSEQ multiplex PCR; in TCRdb, only in-frame clones are kept and a portion is missing. The table has about 690,000 clones, around 90% seen once; the top ten hold 30% to 40%. This sample was included in a study of shared clonotypes between healthy human individuals. Germline loops: CDR1 WNHNN, CDR2 SYGVQD (reference sequence). CDR3 length equals 13 residues. Study-wide results and caveats: Depth of sequencing was expected to influence donor clonotype sharing. What naive subsets generally showed was a larger estimated richness than memory subsets showed.

The sequencing input was memory CD8+ T cells from PBMCs. Subset denoted: CD45RO+ cells pooled with CCR7-negative TemRA cells. The chain links TRBV10-1 to TRBJ2-7; D is ambiguous. The sequence was collected from a man between 18 and 35 years old in good health. Some clones in this sample may be carry-over from other donors' samples. The CDR3 sequence: CASGDGLAYEQYF. For the CDR3, the DNA is TGCGCCAGCGGTGACGGTCTAGCCTACGAGCAGTACTTC.